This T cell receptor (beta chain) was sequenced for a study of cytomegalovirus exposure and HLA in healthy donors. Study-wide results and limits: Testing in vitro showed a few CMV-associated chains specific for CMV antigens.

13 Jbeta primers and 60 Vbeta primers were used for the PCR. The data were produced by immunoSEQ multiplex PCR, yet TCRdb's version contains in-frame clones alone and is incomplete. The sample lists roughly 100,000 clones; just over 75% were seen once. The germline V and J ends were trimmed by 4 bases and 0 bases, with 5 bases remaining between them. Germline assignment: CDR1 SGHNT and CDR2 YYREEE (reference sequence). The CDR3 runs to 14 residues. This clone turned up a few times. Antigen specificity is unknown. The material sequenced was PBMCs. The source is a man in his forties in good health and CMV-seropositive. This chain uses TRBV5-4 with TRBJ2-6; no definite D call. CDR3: CASSASSGANVLTF. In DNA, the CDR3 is TGTGCCAGCAGCGCCAGCTCTGGGGCCAACGTCCTGACTTTC.